This TCR beta chain was recovered during a study of blood T cells in healthy people across ages (dated by TCRdb to between 2015 and 2016). The study in broad terms: In model experiments, template switching captured about one uniquely barcoded TCR beta cDNA molecule for every two T cells. The donors were divided into four age groups: young (average around 17 years), middle-aged (around 41), aged (approximately 62) and long-lived (roughly 82). For two donors (one aged 18 to 29 and one aged 80 or older), the study analyzed two additional independent replicas of 1 million unique cDNA reads from the same blood draw. Using deep sequencing normalized with unique cDNA molecular identifiers, the study measured how TCR beta repertoire diversity changes with age. To avoid experimental bias, donors of different ages were distributed randomly across sequencing lanes.

CDR1 MDHEN and CDR2 SYDVKM were looked up in the germline V gene. Counted from cysteine to phenylalanine, this CDR3 has 13 amino acids. Left in the record is the CDR3 DNA by itself, 39 bases read in frame from the first base. V is cut by 5 bases and J by 4 bases, and the space between the germline ends is 11 bases. What the work shows at the level of the full study, not this receptor alone: The CMV infection status of donors was not known, potentially confounding age-related changes in expanded clonotypes. The percentage of naive T cells measured by flow cytometry correlated strongly with observed TCR beta diversity. Compared with the aged group, the long-lived group had more naive CD4+ T cells, fewer expanded clones and increased TCR diversity, suggesting age selection. Estimates of total diversity from one million sequenced T cells were regarded as lower bounds and underestimates. Because profiling used bulk unsorted PBMCs, naive and antigen-experienced compartments could not be compared conclusively. As age increased, observed TCR beta diversity per million T cells dropped in a roughly linear way, and a significant reduction was already evident by age 40.

Library preparation employed 5' RACE. Sequenced on an Illumina HiSeq 2500. A second PCR of roughly 7 to 11 cycles was performed with a sample-barcoded 5' primer and a J-beta primer mix. A template-switch 5' adaptor carrying 12 random nucleotides introduced a unique molecular identifier onto each TCR beta cDNA molecule. Each sample yielded at least 2.5 million CDR3-containing paired-end reads. First-strand cDNA was synthesized from all RNA with the Mint cDNA synthesis kit, primed by a TRBC-specific oligonucleotide. After uracil-DNA glycosylase treatment, a first 18-cycle PCR used universal primers M1SS and BC2_uni_R on all cDNA. As for how the authors treated the data: Each sample was normalized by randomly selecting 1 million high-quality reads, each carrying a distinct molecular identifier. Instead of being binned into consensus sequences, reads with shared molecular identifiers were discarded. CDR3 identification, clonotype clustering and error correction used MiTCR with a Q25 quality threshold and the strictest error-elimination algorithm. Lower-bound total TCR beta diversity was estimated with a nonparametric unseen species model using Euler transformation. The public reads were reprocessed in TCRdb via fastp at Q25 and MiXCR, keeping in-frame beta chains. Rows with a matching CDR3 protein are joined into one entry that keeps the most common DNA and genes. TCRdb's processing, not the authors', yielded these V and J calls. The sample records about 1,400,000 distinct CDR3 sequences, around 55% of which are singletons. 5.5% to 8% of the sample lies in the top ten.

Donors were roughly 40 systemically healthy Caucasian individuals from Russia aged about 6 to 100 years. Each donor gave around 9.9 milliliters of peripheral blood, collected into EDTA-treated Vacutainer tubes. PBMCs were isolated by Ficoll-Paque density-gradient centrifugation, with at least 7 million obtained per sample. Trizol reagent was used to extract total RNA from the PBMCs, yielding at least 5.5 micrograms per sample. For every donor, flow cytometry on a PBMC aliquot measured the percentage of naive CD45RAhigh/CD27high T cells. Concerning this clonotype: No antigen is known for it. Base qualities are missing; no much larger clone stands one base away.

Material for sequencing was blood. The source of this sequence is a man aged 18-30 years in good health. The rearrangement joined TRBV28 to TRBJ1-2; too little of a D gene remains to name it. The bases are TGTGCCAGCAGTCCCCTGGGTACCTATGGCTACACCTTC. Its translation is CASSPLGTYGYTF.